The subject of this entry is one T cell receptor (beta chain). Its antigen is not identified. Trimming cost V 5 bases and J 3 bases; bases outside gene matches: 13. Germline V gene data show CDR1 as SGHAT and CDR2 as FQNNGV. The CDR3 is 17 amino acids. The record originates from a study of chemoradiotherapy in HPV16-positive cancers. Looking at the study overall: Candidate HPV-specific clones and shared TCR motifs came from a couple of HPV16-positive patients. Study-level findings and limits: Candidate HPV-specific clones and E7-related TCR motifs grew in tumor during treatment. HPV-responsive T-cell expansion during chemoradiotherapy was linked to improved recurrence-free survival in HPV16-positive patients.

Assay used: immunoSEQ multiplex PCR; TCRdb lists only in-frame clones, some missing. The sample shows approximately 12,000 clones, around 80% of them seen only once. Repertoires were sampled repeatedly during chemoradiotherapy. This material was collected from a patient who underwent chemoradiotherapy. The receptor's source is a human donor with HPV-associated anogenital cancer. V and J are TRBV11-2 and TRBJ2-3; 8 bases fit TRBD2. CDR3: CASSEGDPGGRTDTQYF. The CDR3 DNA reads TGTGCCAGCAGCGAAGGGGACCCGGGGGGGCGGACAGATACGCAGTATTTT.